The rows below give T cell receptor beta chains drawn from one sample of a study of identical twins. TCRdb passed the 5' RACE reads through MiXCR, listing each CDR3 protein once. The data show hundreds of thousands of distinct CDR3 sequences, less than 10% seen once. This same sample was also part of a study on yellow fever vaccine responses in identical twins.

Input material: PBMCs. All receptors come from a woman in her late teens or twenties in good health. CDR3s include the opening cysteine and the closing phenylalanine or tryptophan. Fields, in order: clone size, D gene, J gene, V gene, CDR3 DNA, CDR3 protein. The D gene is left open where the match is weak. Clone size is not always given. Where it is, it says once, few, many or a class for expanded clones.

few,.,TRBJ1-2,TRBV29-1,TGCAGCGTTCTCAGGCGGGCCAGTAAGGAAGTCTATGGCTACACCTTC,CSVLRRASKEVYGYTF
few,.,TRBJ2-1,TRBV20-1,TGCAGTGCAAGTAGCGGAGGGTGGGCCTACAATGAGCAGTTCTTC,CSASSGGWAYNEQFF
few,TRBD2,TRBJ2-1,TRBV6-1,TGTGCCAGCACGGGCGGGAGTCCCTACAATGAGCAGTTCTTC,CASTGGSPYNEQFF
.,.,TRBJ1-5,TRBV18,TGTGCCAGCTCACCACCCGGGTTCAGGGAGGTTCAGCCCCAGCATTTT,CASSPPGFREVQPQHF
few,TRBD1,TRBJ2-1,TRBV20-1,TGCAGTGGGGACAGGGCGATCAATGAGCAGTTCTTC,CSGDRAINEQFF
many,TRBD2,TRBJ2-7,TRBV10-3,TGTGCGTCCGCCGAGGGACTAGCGGACGAGCAGTACTTC,CASAEGLADEQYF
.,.,TRBJ2-3,TRBV7-2,TGTGCCAGCAGCCCCCCACCGTGGACAGATACGCAGTATTTT,CASSPPPWTDTQYF
.,TRBD1,TRBJ2-1,TRBV7-2,TGTGCCAGCAGCAGCAGGGGGCTACTTGGCCATTACAATGAGCAGTTCTTC,CASSSRGLLGHYNEQFF
few,TRBD1,TRBJ2-7,TRBV7-2,TGTGCCAGCAGCTCCCGGGGGGCAGGACAGGGGAATGAGCAGTACTTC,CASSSRGAGQGNEQYF
many,.,TRBJ1-2,TRBV7-2,TGTGCCAGCAGCTTAGAGGAGAACTATGGCTACACCTTC,CASSLEENYGYTF
many,.,TRBJ2-2,TRBV19,TGTGCCAGTAGTACCTCCTTAAAGCTGTTTTTT,CASSTSLKLFF
few,.,TRBJ2-7,TRBV19,TGTGCCAGTAGCGGAATAGCTCAACCCTACGAGCAGTACTTC,CASSGIAQPYEQYF
few,TRBD2,TRBJ2-5,TRBV24-1,TGTGCCACCAGTGAATACGGGACAGGGACTAGCGGTGAGGAGACCCAGTACTTC,CATSEYGTGTSGEETQYF
.,.,TRBJ2-2,TRBV29-1,TGCAGCGTTGAAGGGGAACAGGCTTCGGGTGGGACCGGGGAGCTGTTTTTT,CSVEGEQASGGTGELFF
few,TRBD2,TRBJ2-1,TRBV6-1,TGTGCCAGCAGTGAAGTTCTGGGACTAGCTATTAACAATGAGCAGTTCTTC,CASSEVLGLAINNEQFF
many,TRBD1,TRBJ2-7,TRBV5-1,TGCGCCAGCAGCTCCCACGACAGGGTTAGCACCTACGAGCAGTACTTC,CASSSHDRVSTYEQYF
few,.,TRBJ1-1,TRBV6-5,TGTGCCAGCAGTACTAATGGACAACTGAACACTGAAGCTTTCTTT,CASSTNGQLNTEAFF
.,TRBD2,TRBJ2-3,TRBV12-3/TRBV12-4,TGTGCCAGCAGCTCGGGACTAGCGGGGGGTCGTAGCACAGATACGCAGTATTTT,CASSSGLAGGRSTDTQYF
few,TRBD1,TRBJ1-2,TRBV12-3/TRBV12-4,TGTGCCAGCAGTTTAGGCCCGGGACAGGGCTCCGATGGCTACACCTTC,CASSLGPGQGSDGYTF
.,.,TRBJ2-7,TRBV5-1,TGCGCCAGCAGCTTGGGGGGACAGCGGGTCGCCTACGAGCAGTACTTC,CASSLGGQRVAYEQYF
many,TRBD2,TRBJ2-3,TRBV29-1,TGCAGCGTTGTCTCTGCTAGCGGGAGTGATACAGATACGCAGTATTTT,CSVVSASGSDTDTQYF
few,TRBD1,TRBJ1-2,TRBV6-5,TGTGCCAGCAGTTCCGAAGGACAGGGGACTAACTATGGCTACACCTTC,CASSSEGQGTNYGYTF
many,.,TRBJ2-5,TRBV24-1,TGTGCCACCCGAGAGAGTGGCCAAGAGACCCAGTACTTC,CATRESGQETQYF
.,.,TRBJ1-1,TRBV15,TGTGCCACCAGCAGAGATGGGTACACTGAAGCTTTCTTT,CATSRDGYTEAFF
few,.,TRBJ1-1,TRBV20-1,TGCAGTGCTGCGATCCAGGCTACTTTCTTT,CSAAIQATFF
.,.,TRBJ1-1,TRBV7-3,TGTGCCAGCGCTGGGCGGGGGACTGAAGCTTTCTTT,CASAGRGTEAFF
many,.,TRBJ2-2,TRBV3-1,TGTGCCAGCAGCCCCTACACGGGAACCGGGGAGCTGTTTTTT,CASSPYTGTGELFF
many,.,TRBJ2-7,TRBV12-3/TRBV12-4,TGTGCCAGCTTGGGGGACTACGAGCAGTACTTC,CASLGDYEQYF
few,TRBD2,TRBJ2-7,TRBV9,TGTGCCAGCAGCGGGTCTAGCGGGTCCTACGAGCAGTACTTC,CASSGSSGSYEQYF
.,TRBD1,TRBJ2-7,TRBV7-2,TGTGCCAGCAGCCCGAGGGGGCGCGGTCTCGAGCAGTACTTC,CASSPRGRGLEQYF
many,.,TRBJ2-3,TRBV28,TGTGCCAGCAGTTCCTTATATCTGCTAAGCGGACAGAGGGATACGCAGTATTTT,CASSSLYLLSGQRDTQYF
many,TRBD2,TRBJ2-7,TRBV4-3,TGCGCCAGCAGCCAAGGGGTAAGCGGGACGCCCTACGAGCAGTACTTC,CASSQGVSGTPYEQYF
many,.,TRBJ2-1,TRBV24-1,TGTGCCACCAGTCCGGATACCTACAATGAGCAGTTCTTC,CATSPDTYNEQFF
.,TRBD1,TRBJ2-7,TRBV20-1,TGCAGTGCTAGAGTCGGACAGGGTGGCACCTACGAGCAGTACTTC,CSARVGQGGTYEQYF
few,.,TRBJ2-7,TRBV7-2,TGTGCCAGCAGCTTAACGACAGGCCCCAGTTTGGAGCAGTACTTC,CASSLTTGPSLEQYF
.,TRBD1,TRBJ2-3,TRBV14,TGTGCCAGCAGGCGTTCGGGACAGAACACAGATACGCAGTATTTT,CASRRSGQNTDTQYF
.,.,TRBJ2-3,TRBV5-8,TGTGCCAGCATCCCTCATGGTGGGAGAACAGATACGCAGTATTTT,CASIPHGGRTDTQYF
many,.,TRBJ2-3,TRBV10-3,TGTGCCATCACCTCGGGATTCAGCACAGATACGCAGTATTTT,CAITSGFSTDTQYF
few,TRBD1,TRBJ2-5,TRBV29-1,TGCAGCGTTGAGATAGGGGGCACAGAGACCCAGTACTTC,CSVEIGGTETQYF
.,TRBD1,TRBJ2-2,TRBV27,TGTGCCAGCAGTTCCCTGACAGGGACCGGGGAGCTGTTTTTT,CASSSLTGTGELFF
many,TRBD1,TRBJ2-5,TRBV24-1,TGTGCCACCAGTGATTTGGCCGGACAGGGAAAGACCCAGTACTTC,CATSDLAGQGKTQYF
.,TRBD2,TRBJ2-3,TRBV6-1,TGTGCCAGCAGTCACAGCGGGGCCCGCACAGATACGCAGTATTTT,CASSHSGARTDTQYF
many,.,TRBJ2-7,TRBV7-9,TGTGCCAGCAGCTTAGGGCAGGGGTTCCACGAGCAGTACTTC,CASSLGQGFHEQYF
many,TRBD2,TRBJ2-2,TRBV15,TGTGCCACCAGCAGCCTCTGGACTAGCGGAGACGGGGAGCTGTTTTTT,CATSSLWTSGDGELFF
few,.,TRBJ1-5,TRBV20-1,TGCAGTGCTAGAGACCAGCAACAGCCCCAGCATTTT,CSARDQQQPQHF
many,.,TRBJ2-7,TRBV10-3,TGTGCCATCAGCGGGAGCTACGAGCAGTACTTC,CAISGSYEQYF
few,TRBD1,TRBJ2-1,TRBV27,TGTGCCAGTTTGGGACAGGGAAGGGATGAGCAGTTCTTC,CASLGQGRDEQFF
few,.,TRBJ2-7,TRBV7-7,TGTGCTAGCAGCTTAGAGGTAGGGCCCTACGAGCAGTACTTC,CASSLEVGPYEQYF
many,.,TRBJ2-7,TRBV7-6,TGTGCCAGCAGCCAAACCTCCAAGTACGAGCAGTACTTC,CASSQTSKYEQYF